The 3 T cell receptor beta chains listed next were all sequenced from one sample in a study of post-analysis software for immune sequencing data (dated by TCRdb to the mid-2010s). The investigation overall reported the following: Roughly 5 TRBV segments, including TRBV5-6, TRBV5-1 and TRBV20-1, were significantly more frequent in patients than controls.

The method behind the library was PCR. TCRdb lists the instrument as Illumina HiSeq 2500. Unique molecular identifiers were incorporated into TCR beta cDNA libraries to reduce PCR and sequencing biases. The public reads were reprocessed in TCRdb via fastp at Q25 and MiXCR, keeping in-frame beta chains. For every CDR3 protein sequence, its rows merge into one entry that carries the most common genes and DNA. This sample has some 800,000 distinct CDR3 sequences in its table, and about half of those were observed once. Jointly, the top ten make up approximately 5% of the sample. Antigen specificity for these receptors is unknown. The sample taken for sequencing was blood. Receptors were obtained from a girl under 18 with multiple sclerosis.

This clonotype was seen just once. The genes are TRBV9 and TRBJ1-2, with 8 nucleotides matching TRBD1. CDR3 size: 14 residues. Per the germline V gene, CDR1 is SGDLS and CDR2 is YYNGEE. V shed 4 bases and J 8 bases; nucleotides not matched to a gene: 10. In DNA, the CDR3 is TGTGCCAGCAGCCCCCGGACAGGGTTTAACGGCTACACCTTC. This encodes CASSPRTGFNGYTF.

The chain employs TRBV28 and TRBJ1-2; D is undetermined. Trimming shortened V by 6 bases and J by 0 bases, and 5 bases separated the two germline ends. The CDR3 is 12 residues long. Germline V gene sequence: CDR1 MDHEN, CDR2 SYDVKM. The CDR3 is CASSVPNYGYTF. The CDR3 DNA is TGTGCCAGCAGCGTGCCTAACTATGGCTACACCTTC.

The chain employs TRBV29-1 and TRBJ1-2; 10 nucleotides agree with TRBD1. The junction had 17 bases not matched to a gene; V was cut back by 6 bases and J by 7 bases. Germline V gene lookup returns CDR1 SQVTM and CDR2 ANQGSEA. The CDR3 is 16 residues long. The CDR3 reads CSVLPRDRGSGSGYTF. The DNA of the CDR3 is TGCAGCGTCCTACCCCGGGACAGGGGAAGTGGTAGTGGCTACACCTTC.